The next 21 T cell receptor beta chains were all read from a single sample in a study of CD8 T cells in Susac syndrome. Random hexamers were used to reverse transcribe an amount of about 0.5 to 1 ug RNA. TCRdb reanalysed the immunoSEQ multiplex PCR reads using MiXCR and keeps one entry per CDR3 protein. Here the sample spans 80,000 or so distinct CDR3 sequences, approximately 94% being singletons. Specimen: CD8+ T cells from PBMCs. All receptors come from a human donor in good health.

V and J are TRBV20-1 and TRBJ2-3; D uncertain. V was clipped by 0 bases and J by 5 bases, with 15 bases between them. Germline V gene sequence: CDR1 DFQATT, CDR2 SNEGSKA (reference sequence). The CDR3 runs to 15 residues. The CDR3 coding sequence is TGCAGTGCTAGAGATCCCCCAAGCCCTGTAGATACGCAGTATTTT. Its translation: CSARDPPSPVDTQYF.

The rearrangement links TRBV28 to TRBJ1-1; D unclear. The V and J ends lost 8 bases and 4 bases respectively, with 11 bases between them. The CDR3 length is 12 residues. Germline V gene lookup returns CDR1 MDHEN and CDR2 SYDVKM. The CDR3 bases are TGTGCCAGCGCCGTTCGGGTCACTGAAGCTTTCTTT. This gives the protein CASAVRVTEAFF.

This sequence joins TRBV29-1 and TRBJ2-2; TRBD2 matches 10 bases. Per the germline V gene, CDR1 is SQVTM and CDR2 is ANQGSEA. The CDR3 loop spans 16 amino acids. The trim removed 5 bases at V and 5 bases at J, leaving 11 bases unmatched. The CDR3 nucleotides read TGCAGCGTTCGCCCGACTAGCGGGCATACTACCGGGGAGCTGTTTTTT. This gives the protein CSVRPTSGHTTGELFF.

V usage is TRBV29-1 and J usage is TRBJ1-3, with D perhaps matching TRBD1 (5 bases). This CDR3 has 13 residues. The ends were cut back, 6 bases at V and 5 bases at J, with 14 bases in the middle. Germline CDR1 is SQVTM and CDR2 is ANQGSEA. The CDR3 region is CSVAQGYRNTIYF. The CDR3 nucleotides read TGCAGCGTGGCCCAGGGCTACAGAAACACCATATATTTT.

The sample holds a few counts of this clonotype. The chain is built from TRBV20-1 and TRBJ2-7; D is uncertain. Deletions cut 5 bases from V and 6 bases from J, with 11 bases between. Germline V lookup: CDR1 DFQATT, CDR2 SNEGSKA (reference sequence). This CDR3 is built from 11 residues. The CDR3 spells CSAFSLAEQYF. The CDR3 DNA reads as TGCAGTGCTTTCTCGCTGGCCGAGCAGTACTTC.

This chain connects TRBV7-9 to TRBJ2-2; TRBD1 agrees at 11 bases. V lost 11 bases to trimming and J lost 3 bases; unmatched junction nucleotides: 5. Germline lookup yields CDR1 SEHNR and CDR2 FQNEAQ (reference sequence). The CDR3 has 14 amino acids. The CDR3 is CAQPGQGDTGELFF. In nucleotides, the CDR3 is TGTGCCCAGCCGGGACAGGGGGACACCGGGGAGCTGTTTTTT. Together with reference TRBV7-9 and TRBJ2-2, the CDR3 gives the full variable domain: DTGVSQNPRHKITKRGQNVTFRCDPISEHNRLYWYRQTLGQGPEFLTYFQNEAQLEKSRLLSDRFSAERPKGSFSTLEIQRTEQGDSAMYLCAQPGQGDTGELFFGEGSRLTVL.

The rearrangement joins TRBV4-1 to TRBJ1-5; 8 nucleotides match TRBD1. This CDR3 has 16 residues. The V and J ends lost 4 bases and 4 bases, in that order; junction bases with no gene match: 9. CDR1 MGHRA and CDR2 YSYEKL come from the germline V gene. The CDR3, as DNA: TGCGCCAGCAGCCCCCGTTGGACAGGGCCGAATCAGCCCCAGCATTTT. The encoded protein is CASSPRWTGPNQPQHF.

V usage is TRBV3-1 and J usage is TRBJ2-3, with D possibly called TRBD1 or TRBD2 (5 bases each). Germline values: CDR1 LGHDT, CDR2 YNNKEL (reference sequence). The CDR3 sequence is 17 residues long. V was cut by 4 bases and J by 7 bases, with 24 bases left in between. In DNA, the CDR3 is TGTGCCAGCAGCCGTGGTGGGACCCGCTACTCTCTACATACGCAGTATTTT. Its translation is CASSRGGTRYSLHTQYF.

V and J are TRBV15 and TRBJ1-1, with TRBD1 as a possible D gene (6 bases). This CDR3 is 15 amino acids long. With 6 bases removed from V and 3 bases from J, the gap between germline ends came to 17 bases. Germline CDR1 and CDR2: LNHNV and YYDKDF (reference sequence). CDR3 in amino acids: CATSPSRDTYTEAFF. DNA for the CDR3: TGTGCCACCAGTCCGTCTCGGGACACCTACACTGAAGCTTTCTTT.

This clonotype was recorded only once. The chain has TRBV6-5 and TRBJ1-2; the D is unclear. V was pared by 4 bases and J by 7 bases, with 7 bases between. Germline V gene sequence: CDR1 MNHEY, CDR2 SVGAGI. This CDR3 has 11 amino acids. The CDR3 spells CASSSQGGYTF. Written as DNA, the CDR3 is TGTGCCAGCAGTTCTCAAGGTGGCTACACCTTC.

This clonotype was seen a single time. The DNA of the CDR3 is TGTGCCAGCAGCCCACCCGGCCGGGACAGTTATGGCTACACCTTC. Amino acids: CASSPPGRDSYGYTF. The chain links TRBV7-9 to TRBJ1-2; 7 bases align to TRBD1. CDR1 and CDR2 (germline): SEHNR, FQNEAQ (reference sequence). After removal of 5 bases from V and 5 bases from J, the junction contained 11 bases not matched to a gene. This CDR3 spans 15 amino acids. Complete variable domain (other parts from reference TRBV7-9 and TRBJ1-2): DTGVSQNPRHKITKRGQNVTFRCDPISEHNRLYWYRQTLGQGPEFLTYFQNEAQLEKSRLLSDRFSAERPKGSFSTLEIQRTEQGDSAMYLCASSPPGRDSYGYTFGSGTRLTVV.

The chain combines TRBV20-1 with TRBJ2-7, with unresolved D. The CDR3 length is 14 residues. Trimming took 5 bases from V and 0 from J, leaving 14 bases between them. The V gene's germline CDR1 is DFQATT and CDR2 SNEGSKA (reference sequence). The CDR3 sequence: CSAGYQPNSYEQYF. The CDR3 region has the DNA TGCAGTGCTGGATATCAGCCGAACTCCTACGAGCAGTACTTC.

The CDR3 loop is CASSDRGQKETQYF. Here the CDR3 DNA reads TGTGCCAGCAGTGATCGCGGGCAGAAAGAGACCCAGTACTTC. The chain couples TRBV6-1 to TRBJ2-5; the D gene is possibly TRBD2 (5 bases). Germline CDR1 and CDR2: MNHNS and SASEGT. This CDR3 contains 14 residues. Trimming cost V 3 bases and J 3 bases, with 11 bases left between them.

The genes are TRBV11-2 and TRBJ2-1; perhaps TRBD1 as D (6 bases). The germline gives CDR1 SGHAT, CDR2 FQNNGV. The CDR3 is 16 residues long. V was shortened by 2 bases and J by 8 bases, with 19 bases between the two germline ends. CDR3 nucleotides: TGTGCCAGCAGCTTACTGTTGGGGGCCTGGAGGCATGAGCAGTTCTTC. Translated, it gives CASSLLLGAWRHEQFF.

The chain employs TRBV7-9 and TRBJ2-1; 11 bases are a match to TRBD2. V shed 3 bases and J 7 bases; nucleotides not matched to a gene: 5. The CDR3 has 15 residues. Germline CDR1 and CDR2: SEHNR and FQNEAQ (reference sequence). CDR3 region: CASSFPGLAENEQFF. CDR3 nucleotides: TGTGCCAGCAGCTTCCCGGGACTAGCGGAGAATGAGCAGTTCTTC.

The CDR3: CASSWDFRTGNTIYF. In nucleotides, the CDR3 is TGCGCCAGCAGCTGGGACTTCCGGACTGGAAACACCATATATTTT. The rearrangement uses TRBV5-1 and TRBJ1-3, with D possibly being TRBD1 (5 bases). CDR1 and CDR2 from the germline V gene are SGHRS and YFSETQ. The CDR3 runs 15 residues. Trimming cost V 3 bases and J 2 bases, with 12 bases left between them.

The chain uses TRBV20-1 and TRBJ2-7; D gene uncertain. The CDR3 totals 13 residues. Trimming stripped 6 bases from V and 0 bases from J, with 12 bases between. Germline assignment: CDR1 DFQATT and CDR2 SNEGSKA (reference sequence). For the CDR3, the DNA is TGCAGTGCCAGACACGAGAGCTCCTACGAGCAGTACTTC. Its protein is CSARHESSYEQYF.

The J gene is TRBJ2-3, the V gene TRBV12-3 or TRBV12-4; 7 positions agree with TRBD2. V was pared by 7 bases and J by 2 bases, with 9 bases of the junction left unmatched. This CDR3 has 15 residues. Here the CDR3 reads CASTFAGESTDTQYF. The CDR3 region has the DNA TGTGCCAGCACCTTCGCGGGGGAGTCCACAGATACGCAGTATTTT.

This chain connects TRBV9 to TRBJ2-1, with D possibly being TRBD2 (5 bases). Germline CDR1 and CDR2: SGDLS and YYNGEE. V lost 4 bases to trimming and J lost 0 bases, with 17 bases between them. The CDR3 spans 17 residues. The CDR3 loop is CASSPSSGISSYNEQFF. The CDR3 DNA reads as TGTGCCAGCAGCCCATCATCGGGGATCAGCTCCTACAATGAGCAGTTCTTC.

The rearrangement links TRBV4-1 to TRBJ2-7, with D possibly matching TRBD1 (5 bases). Trimming took off 0 bases at V and 1 base at J, with 10 bases between the two ends. CDR3 length: 15 residues. The germline V gene has CDR1 MGHRA and CDR2 YSYEKL. CDR3 sequence reads: CASSQDPGWSYEQYF. The CDR3 DNA sequence: TGCGCCAGCAGCCAAGATCCAGGGTGGTCCTACGAGCAGTACTTC.

This clonotype has just one count. The chain links TRBV28 to TRBJ2-1; D call uncertain. The CDR3 has 13 residues. Trimming removed 1 base at V and 5 bases at J, with 6 bases between. In germline, CDR1 is MDHEN, CDR2 SYDVKM. In DNA form, the CDR3 reads TGTGCCAGCAGTTTATCAAGCAACAATGAGCAGTTCTTC. Amino acid sequence: CASSLSSNNEQFF.